This is a list of T cell receptor beta chains from one sample in a study of shared clonotypes between healthy human individuals. This table comes from immunoSEQ multiplex PCR, and its TCRdb copy is limited to in-frame clones, with some not included. Among more than 2,000,000 clones listed, over 85% were seen once. Specimen: naive CD4+ T cells from PBMCs. These receptors all come from a man aged 18 to 30 in good health. Some clones in this sample may be carry-over from other donors' samples. The conserved cysteine and the conserved F or W are not part of the CDR3 here.

TRBV13,TRBJ1-2,ASSSRQGAGGYT
TRBV6-1,TRBJ1-1,ASSEAPSTEAF
TRBV5-1,TRBJ2-5,ASSSQTGEETQY
TRBV6-4,TRBJ1-1,ASSVTGPGGTEAF
TRBV7-9,TRBJ2-5,ASTIGGVEETQY
TRBV5-1,TRBJ1-3,ASSLYPKSSGNTIY
TRBV6-1,TRBJ1-4,ASDRGQGEKLF
TRBV27,TRBJ1-1,ASSPRTGGLTNTEAF
TRBV28,TRBJ2-1,ASSETGNPSSYNEQF
TRBV6-1,TRBJ2-1,ASSAGTSGRDEQF
TRBV9,TRBJ2-7,ASSGGPGNYEQY
TRBV5-4,TRBJ2-1,ASSLAEEALSYNEQF
TRBV7-9,TRBJ1-5,ASSLLGQPQH
TRBV5-1,TRBJ2-3,ASSLQGDTQY
TRBV27,TRBJ2-7,ASSFLGGAGQY
TRBV19,TRBJ1-5,ASRFGQGKVLNQPQH
TRBV5-1,TRBJ2-3,ASSFGWGIAGVGTDTQY
TRBV27,TRBJ2-1,ASSLKAEYNEQF
TRBV5-4,TRBJ1-5,ASSSSGAASAQH
TRBV5-4,TRBJ2-7,ASSLGLAGPSYEQY
TRBV7-9,TRBJ1-1,ASSFPTGGAWNTEAF
TRBV5-1,TRBJ2-7,ASSRSGTAYEQY
TRBV11-2,TRBJ2-7,ASSLVGGRGRYEQY
TRBV6-1,TRBJ2-1,ASSLALGIYNEQF
TRBV4-3,TRBJ1-2,ASSQGSTMYGGYGYT
TRBV6-6,TRBJ1-2,ASSYRPGGAEGYT
TRBV5-1,TRBJ2-1,ASSLLAGSYNEQF
TRBV30,TRBJ1-1,AWSPRSSEAF